The clone carrying this T cell receptor beta chain was detected only once. Its antigen is still unknown. This sample was included in a study of cytomegalovirus exposure and HLA in healthy donors. Use of 60 Vbeta and 13 Jbeta primers characterized the PCR. This table comes from immunoSEQ multiplex PCR, and its TCRdb copy is limited to in-frame clones, with some not included. The top ten clones hold 4% to 4.5% of a sample with more than 20,000 clones, 55% to 75% of them seen once. The ends were cut back, 1 base at V and 1 base at J, with 4 bases in the middle. CDR3 length: 13 amino acids. Germline values: CDR1 SGHAT, CDR2 FQNNGV. Findings of the study overall: Segments of the TCR beta V type were, in most cases, productive about 87% or about 30% of the time in an earlier analysis. Highest at DRB1 and lowest at HLA-C, TCR association rates differed among HLA loci in a later analysis.

The specimen sequenced was PBMCs. The genes are TRBV11-2 and TRBJ1-2, with D hard to call. The sequence was obtained from a woman aged 50 to 60 in good health and CMV-seronegative. CDR3 in amino acids: CASSLGSNYGYTF. DNA of the CDR3: TGTGCCAGCAGCTTAGGCAGTAACTATGGCTACACCTTC.